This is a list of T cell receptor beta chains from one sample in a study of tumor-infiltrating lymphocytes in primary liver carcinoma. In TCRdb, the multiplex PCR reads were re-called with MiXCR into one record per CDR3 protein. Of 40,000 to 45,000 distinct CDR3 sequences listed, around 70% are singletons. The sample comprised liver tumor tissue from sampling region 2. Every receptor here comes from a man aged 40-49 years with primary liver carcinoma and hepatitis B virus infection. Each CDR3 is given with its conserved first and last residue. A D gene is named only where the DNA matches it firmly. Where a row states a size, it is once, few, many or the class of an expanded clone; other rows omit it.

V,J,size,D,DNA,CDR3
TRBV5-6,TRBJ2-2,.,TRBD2,TGTGCCATCAACCGGACTAGCGGGAGGACCGGGGAGCTGTTTTTT,CAINRTSGRTGELFF
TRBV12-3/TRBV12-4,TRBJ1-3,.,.,TGTGCCAGCAGTATTGACCAGCACATCTCTGGAAACACCATATATTTT,CASSIDQHISGNTIYF
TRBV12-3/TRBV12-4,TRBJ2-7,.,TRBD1,TGTGCCAGCACCTGGGGGACAGGGGCCTACAAGCAGTACTTC,CASTWGTGAYKQYF
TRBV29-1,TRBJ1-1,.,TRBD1,TGCAACGTTATCAGGGGGAACATTGAAGCTTTCTTT,CNVIRGNIEAFF
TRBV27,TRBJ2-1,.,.,TGTGTCAGCATCCTGGGACCGTCCGGACGAAATGAGCAGTTCTTC,CVSILGPSGRNEQFF
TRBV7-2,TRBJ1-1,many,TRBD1,TGTGCCAGCAGCTTAGATGGGACAGGGGGCTATGAAGCTTTCTTT,CASSLDGTGGYEAFF
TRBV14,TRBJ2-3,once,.,TGTGCCAGCAGCCTCAGGAGTTCAGATGCACAGTATTTT,CASSLRSSDAQYF
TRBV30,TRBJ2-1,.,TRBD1,TGTACCTGGAGTGTCCGGTCAGGGGGTGGGCAGTTCTTC,CTWSVRSGGGQFF
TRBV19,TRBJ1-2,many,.,TGTGCCAGTAGTAAGGGGCAGCACTATGGCTACACCTTC,CASSKGQHYGYTF
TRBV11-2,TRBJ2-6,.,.,TGTGCCTGCAGCATGGGGGGAGGCAGGGGCATTTCCCTCTCTGGGGCCAACTTCCTGAATTTC,CACSMGGGRGISLSGANFLNF
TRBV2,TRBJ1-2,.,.,TGTGACAGCATGGTGGAGGTCGGAAATGGCTACACCTTC,CDSMVEVGNGYTF
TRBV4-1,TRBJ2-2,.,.,TGCGCCAGCAGCGGACGGGGAAATGCCGGGGAGCTGTTGTTT,CASSGRGNAGELLF
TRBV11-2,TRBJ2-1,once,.,TGTGTCAGCAGCTTAGGTAACAGGGCGAGCCCCTACAATGGACAGCTCTTC,CVSSLGNRASPYNGQLF
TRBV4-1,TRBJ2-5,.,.,TGCGCCAGCAGCCCAGGGTATCAAGAGATCCAGTACTTC,CASSPGYQEIQYF
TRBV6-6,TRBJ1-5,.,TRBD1,TGTGCCAGCAGTTGGGTTCAGGGGGCCGATAGCAATCTGCTCCAGCATTTT,CASSWVQGADSNLLQHF
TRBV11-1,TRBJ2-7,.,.,TGTGCCAACACGGGGAAGCTATCCTACGAGCAGTACTTC,CANTGKLSYEQYF
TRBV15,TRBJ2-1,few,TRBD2,TGTGCCACCAGCAGAGGACTAGCTGGGGAGCAGTTCTTC,CATSRGLAGEQFF
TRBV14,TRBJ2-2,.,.,TGTGCCAGCAGTCGGTCGCCCAACGGGGAGCTGTTTTTT,CASSRSPNGELFF
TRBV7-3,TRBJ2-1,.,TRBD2,TGTGCCCGCAGCTTAGAACTAGCGGGGGTCCGCTACAATGAGCAGTTCTTC,CARSLELAGVRYNEQFF
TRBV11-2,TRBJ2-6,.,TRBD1,TGTGCCGGCAGCATAGGGGGATACAGGGGCATTTCCCTCTCTGGGGCCAACGTCCTGACTTTC,CAGSIGGYRGISLSGANVLTF
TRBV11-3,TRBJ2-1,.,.,TGTGCCAGCGGCTTAGGGGTCAGTAACAATGAGCAATTCTTC,CASGLGVSNNEQFF
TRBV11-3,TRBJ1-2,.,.,TGTGTCACCAGTTCCACCCGGGGGAGACACTATGGCTACACCTTC,CVTSSTRGRHYGYTF
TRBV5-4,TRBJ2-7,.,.,TGTGCCAGCAGCCTGGAAAGGAGGGGGGAGCAGTGCTTC,CASSLERRGEQCF
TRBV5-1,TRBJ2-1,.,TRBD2,TGCGCCAGCAGCACTAGACTAGCGCCCAGCTCCTACTATGAGCAGTTATTC,CASSTRLAPSSYYEQLF
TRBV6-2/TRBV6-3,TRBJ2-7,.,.,TGTGCCATCAACCCTGGAGGGGTTAGAAGCGAGCAGTACTTC,CAINPGGVRSEQYF
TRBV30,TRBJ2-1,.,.,TGTGCCTGGAGCCGGTCGGGGCCTGAGTCCTACAATGAGCAGTTCTTC,CAWSRSGPESYNEQFF
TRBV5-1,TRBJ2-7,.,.,TGCGCCAGCAGCGCTACCGGGACCAGGTCCTACGACCAGTACTTC,CASSATGTRSYDQYF
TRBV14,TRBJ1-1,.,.,TGTGCCAGCAGCCAGGTACCCCAGGGCCGGGCTTTCTTT,CASSQVPQGRAFF
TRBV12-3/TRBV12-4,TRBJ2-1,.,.,TGTGCCAGCAGTTCGCGCTCGGAACAGTTCTTC,CASSSRSEQFF
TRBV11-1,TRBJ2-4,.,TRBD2,TGTGCCAGCAGCTTTCTCGGGACTAGCGGGGCCAAAAATATTCGGTACTTC,CASSFLGTSGAKNIRYF
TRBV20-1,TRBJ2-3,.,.,TGCAGTGCTAGAACCCATAGCACAGATACGCAGTATTTT,CSARTHSTDTQYF
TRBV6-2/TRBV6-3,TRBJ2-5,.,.,TGTGCCGGCAGCTCCAGATACCAAGAGACCCATTACTTC,CAGSSRYQETHYF
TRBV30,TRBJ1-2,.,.,TGTGCCTGGAGTGTACAGCAGGGAGCTAACCATGACTACACCTTC,CAWSVQQGANHDYTF
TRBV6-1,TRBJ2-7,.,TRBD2,TGCGCCAGCAGTGACAGCGGGAGAGGCTACGAGGAGTACTTC,CASSDSGRGYEEYF
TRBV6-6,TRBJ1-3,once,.,TGTGCCAGTCAAAACGAAGCTGGAAACACCATATATTTT,CASQNEAGNTIYF
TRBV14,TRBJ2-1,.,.,TGTGCCGGCAGCACGGTAGGAGGAAACTACAATGCGCAGTTCTTC,CAGSTVGGNYNAQFF
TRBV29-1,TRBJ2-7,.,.,TGCAGCGCTGTGTCACGCACCTACGAGCAGTACTTC,CSAVSRTYEQYF
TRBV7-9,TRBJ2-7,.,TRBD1,TGTGCCAGCAGCGCCCGGACAGGGGATATCACTAGCTGGAGATTCGCGTACGAGCAGTACTTC,CASSARTGDITSWRFAYEQYF
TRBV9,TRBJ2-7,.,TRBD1,TGTGCCACGACACAGGGGGGAAACTACGTGCAGTACTTC,CATTQGGNYVQYF
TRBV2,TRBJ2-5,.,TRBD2,TGTGCCAGCAGTGAAGCGCTTAGGGGACTAGCAAAGACCCAGTACTTC,CASSEALRGLAKTQYF
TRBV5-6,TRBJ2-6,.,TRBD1,TGTGTCAGCAACCAGGACAGGTTGTCCTCTGGGGCCAACGTCCTGAGTTTC,CVSNQDRLSSGANVLSF
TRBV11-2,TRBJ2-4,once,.,TGTGCCAGCACCACTTCGGCGATAGTCAAAAACATTCAGTGCTTC,CASTTSAIVKNIQCF
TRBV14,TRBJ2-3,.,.,TGTGTCAGCAGCCTAAGCAGGTCAGATATGCAGTATTTT,CVSSLSRSDMQYF
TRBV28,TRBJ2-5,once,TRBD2,TGTGCCAGCATCTCCGGGGTGGGAGGGCAAGGGGCCCAGTACTTC,CASISGVGGQGAQYF
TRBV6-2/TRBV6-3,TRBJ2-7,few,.,TGTGCCAGCAGTTACTCGAGTATCGACTATTCCTACGAGCAGTACTTC,CASSYSSIDYSYEQYF
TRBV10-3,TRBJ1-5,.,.,TGTGCCGGTCGTTCAGGGTGGGAGGGCAATCAGCCCCAGCATTTT,CAGRSGWEGNQPQHF
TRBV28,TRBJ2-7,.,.,TGTGCCAATAGTTTATGGGGCGAGAACATGGTCGAGCAGTACTTC,CANSLWGENMVEQYF
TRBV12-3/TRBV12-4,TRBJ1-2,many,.,TGTGCCAGCAGTCCACAGGGAGGCGGCTACACCTTC,CASSPQGGGYTF
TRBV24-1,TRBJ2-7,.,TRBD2,TGTGCCACCAGTGATTCAACTAGCGGGGGCTACGAGCAGTACTTC,CATSDSTSGGYEQYF
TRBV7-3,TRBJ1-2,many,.,TGTGCCAGCAGCTTAGACCCCCAATCCTATGGCTACACCTTC,CASSLDPQSYGYTF
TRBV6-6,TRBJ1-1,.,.,TGTGCCAGCAGTTATTTATCAAGTAACACTGAAGCTTTCTTT,CASSYLSSNTEAFF
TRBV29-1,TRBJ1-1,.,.,TGCATTGTTATCAGGGGGAACACTGAAGCTTTCTTT,CIVIRGNTEAFF
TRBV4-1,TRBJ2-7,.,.,TGCGCCATCAGCCGCAGTGACAGAGGATACGAGCGGTACTTC,CAISRSDRGYERYF